These T cell receptor beta chains were read from a single sample in a study of response to subunit inactivated influenza vaccine. Each CDR3 protein gets one entry after TCRdb re-called the RT-PCR reads with MiXCR. The sample contains hundreds of thousands of distinct CDR3 sequences, about 15% of which appear only once. Sample: PBMCs from blood, taken roughly 15 days before vaccination. These receptors were collected from a man between 50 and 59 years old who received an inactivated influenza vaccine. CDR3s leave out the opening cysteine and the closing phenylalanine or tryptophan. A D gene is named only where the DNA matches it firmly.

D gene,V gene,J gene,CDR3 protein
TRBD1,TRBV7-8,TRBJ2-3,ASSFRDRGRFFRSTDTQY
-,TRBV20-1,TRBJ2-1,SGLSGFSYNEQF
-,TRBV12-3/TRBV12-4,TRBJ2-1,ASSFASVNEQF
TRBD1,TRBV10-3,TRBJ2-7,ATGTGSVEQY
TRBD2,TRBV11-1,TRBJ2-5,ASSLGGSGAETQY
TRBD2,TRBV9,TRBJ2-7,ASSPHEGASGTYSYEQY
TRBD1,TRBV9,TRBJ2-2,ASSLGWGQQNTGELF
TRBD1,TRBV20-1,TRBJ2-3,SARASRGWRTDTQY
TRBD1,TRBV5-1,TRBJ2-3,ASSYTGVVYTDTQY
-,TRBV4-2,TRBJ2-7,ASSRGIQGDEQY
TRBD2,TRBV11-1,TRBJ2-3,ASTRTSGGATRSTDTQY
-,TRBV7-3,TRBJ2-1,ASSLFGGAQWEQF
-,TRBV7-9,TRBJ2-3,ASSLSSEAPNY
-,TRBV9,TRBJ1-4,ASSGTDKGKKLF
TRBD2,TRBV29-1,TRBJ2-7,SVTGTSAHEQY
-,TRBV5-5,TRBJ2-1,ASSLTGRRNEQF
-,TRBV18,TRBJ2-5,ASSPVRAVETQY
-,TRBV12-3/TRBV12-4,TRBJ2-1,ASGLGGNEQF
-,TRBV5-4,TRBJ2-7,ASSPGSRGTYEQY
TRBD2,TRBV12-3/TRBV12-4,TRBJ2-7,ASSLSGRGEQY
TRBD2,TRBV20-1,TRBJ2-2,SAPPRGLAGVTGELF
TRBD1,TRBV15,TRBJ2-7,ATGRDRGYEQY
TRBD2,TRBV10-2,TRBJ2-7,ASSEAEGLAGSYEQY
-,TRBV6-2/TRBV6-3,TRBJ2-5,ASSYSSLSQETQY
TRBD1,TRBV2,TRBJ1-5,ASRDRGGLDNQPQH
TRBD2,TRBV20-1,TRBJ2-1,SATGLAGAIEQF
TRBD1,TRBV15,TRBJ2-2,ATSRDSTGSGELF
TRBD2,TRBV27,TRBJ2-1,ASTERRGTSGRASNEQF
-,TRBV12-3/TRBV12-4,TRBJ1-2,ASSLAGAVYGYT
-,TRBV29-1,TRBJ1-1,SVELGYTEAF
-,TRBV12-3/TRBV12-4,TRBJ2-2,ASRHSGSSGTGELF
TRBD2,TRBV9,TRBJ2-1,ASSGKRELGNEQF
TRBD1,TRBV4-3,TRBJ1-4,ASSQGRTGGLEKLF
-,TRBV15,TRBJ2-4,ATSTASTNIQY
TRBD1,TRBV5-1,TRBJ2-3,ASSLRTGNTDTQY
-,TRBV7-7,TRBJ2-2,ASRRNRNTGELF
TRBD2,TRBV11-1,TRBJ2-7,ASSLVHGGSLSYEQY
-,TRBV4-2,TRBJ2-7,AISPGPFSYEQY
-,TRBV6-5,TRBJ1-5,ASSYSESGRQPQH
-,TRBV4-2,TRBJ2-4,ASSRLGQEGNIQY
-,TRBV4-1,TRBJ1-1,ASSQDAAEVNTEAF
-,TRBV25-1,TRBJ1-1,ASKGWDTEAF
-,TRBV3-1,TRBJ1-1,ASTGPGRVEAF
TRBD2,TRBV20-1,TRBJ2-1,SAREDTSGSYEQF
TRBD2,TRBV29-1,TRBJ2-5,SSQNLAGGETQY
-,TRBV20-1,TRBJ2-3,SARTATGIADTQY
TRBD1,TRBV10-3,TRBJ2-1,ATSWAGGSDEQF
-,TRBV10-3,TRBJ2-3,AISEPQRDTQY